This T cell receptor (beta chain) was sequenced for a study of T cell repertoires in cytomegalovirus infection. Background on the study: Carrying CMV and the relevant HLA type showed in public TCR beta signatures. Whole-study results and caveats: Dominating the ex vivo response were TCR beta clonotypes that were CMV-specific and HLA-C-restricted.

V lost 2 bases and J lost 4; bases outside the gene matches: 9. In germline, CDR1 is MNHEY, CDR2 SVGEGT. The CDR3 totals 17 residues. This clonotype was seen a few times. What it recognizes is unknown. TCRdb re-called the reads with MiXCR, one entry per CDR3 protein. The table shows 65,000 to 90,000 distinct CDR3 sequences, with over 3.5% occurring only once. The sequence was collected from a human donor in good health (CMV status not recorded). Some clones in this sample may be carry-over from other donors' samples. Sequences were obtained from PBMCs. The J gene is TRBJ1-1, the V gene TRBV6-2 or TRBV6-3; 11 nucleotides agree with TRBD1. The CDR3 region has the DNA TGTGCCAGCAGTTACACGGACAGGGGGCGAGGGAGCACTGAAGCTTTCTTT. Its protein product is CASSYTDRGRGSTEAFF.